This TCR beta chain was observed in a study of cytomegalovirus exposure and HLA in healthy donors. Study-level points and caveats: Later, TCR association rates were found to vary by HLA locus, highest for DRB1 and lowest for HLA-C. Overall, around 150 TCR beta chains were annotated as cytomegalovirus-associated. HLA alleles were associated with fewer than 20,000 TCR beta sequences in a later analysis at 0.05 false discovery rate.

Losses at the gene ends were 5 bases for V and 1 base for J; bases not matched to a gene: 4. The length of the CDR3 is 15 residues. CDR1 is WNHNN, CDR2 SYGVQD, per germline (reference sequence). The primer mix had 60 Vbeta and 13 Jbeta primers. Produced via immunoSEQ multiplex PCR; TCRdb's table is partial and in-frame only. The repertoire holds about 160,000 clones, with around 80% as singletons. On this clone: Its antigen is not identified.

The chain recombines TRBV10-1 with TRBJ2-7, with 11 nucleotides matching TRBD2. The specimen sequenced was PBMCs. The TCR originated in a male donor in good health and CMV-seropositive. The CDR3 DNA reads TGCGCCAGCAGTAATCTAGCGGGGGGATCCTACGAGCAGTACTTC. It translates to CASSNLAGGSYEQYF.